These T cell receptor beta chains were read from a single sample in a study of blood T cell repertoires in COVID-19. Generated by immunoSEQ multiplex PCR, the TCRdb table keeps only in-frame clones and is missing some. The sample yields 100,000 or so clones, 75% to 90% seen once. The specimen sequenced was peripheral blood. Every receptor here comes from a woman between 70 and 85 years old with active or convalescent COVID-19. The conserved cysteine and the conserved F or W are not part of the CDR3 here. Each record gives: clone size, J gene, CDR3 length, V gene, CDR3 protein. Clone size is stated in some rows and not others, as once, few, many or a class when expanded.

>NA|TRBJ2-3|12|TRBV5-1
ASNPLAGVDTQY
>NA|TRBJ2-7|13|TRBV5-8
ASSKGLAGNYEQY
>NA|TRBJ2-7|10|TRBV6-2/TRBV6-3
ASSGSSYEQY
>NA|TRBJ2-3|14|TRBV11-2
ASSAVGTGGLGTQY
>NA|TRBJ2-5|14|TRBV5-1
ASSIGTSGGAETQY
>once|TRBJ2-7|12|TRBV6-5
ASRLSQGAREQY
>once|TRBJ1-1|11|TRBV30
AWSKTVNTEAF
>NA|TRBJ2-5|13|TRBV12-5
ASGLVGRGGETQY
>NA|TRBJ2-1|14|TRBV9
ASSTSRGVGLNEQF
>NA|TRBJ2-2|14|TRBV19
ATGQGRNPNTGELF
>NA|TRBJ2-2|15|TRBV23-1
ASSQSGGTSGTGELF
>NA|TRBJ2-1|12|TRBV11-3
ASSLGPDYNEQF
>NA|TRBJ1-1|16|TRBV5-6
ASSFFGLQGETNTEAF
>once|TRBJ1-3|13|TRBV5-4
ASSRGSSSGNTIY
>NA|TRBJ2-5|13|TRBV25-1
ASSDPRGNQETQY
>NA|TRBJ1-6|13|TRBV5-4
ASSFLGTGSSPLH
>NA|TRBJ1-2|11|TRBV6-5
ASRDTGARGYT